The T cell receptor beta chain described here comes from a study of blood T cell repertoires in COVID-19. The wider study: T cells, B-cell-depleted T cells, or PBMCs provided the cDNA or gDNA that served as material.

J lost 4 bases, V lost 6 bases, and 15 bases had no gene match. Germline V lookup: CDR1 MDHEN, CDR2 SYDVKM. CDR3 length: 16 amino acids. Study processing details: Reference gene primer amplification yielded estimated nucleated cell counts. The repertoire was sequenced with immunoSEQ multiplex PCR; TCRdb's copy has only in-frame clones and lacks some. V, J and clone size are those of that table, while D and trimming were read from the DNA. The table has 150,000 or so clones, around 89% seen once. Followed longitudinally, the Seattle patients had been enrolled during active infection. The sample was peripheral blood. This clonotype was sampled from a man aged 60 to 75 with COVID-19, enrolled during active disease. V and J are TRBV28 and TRBJ2-7; TRBD1 agrees at 7 bases. Here the CDR3 DNA reads TGTGCCAGCAGGACGACAGGGCGCAAAATCCCTTACGAGCAGTACTTC. Encoded protein: CASRTTGRKIPYEQYF.